In its sample, the clone carrying this TCR beta chain was seen once. Its matching antigen is unknown. The V gene's germline CDR1 is GTSNPN and CDR2 SVGIG (reference sequence). This CDR3 region has 15 residues. V lost 0 bases and J lost 4, with 14 bases in between. Libraries were prepared by immunoSEQ multiplex PCR; TCRdb keeps only in-frame clonotypes and omits some of them. The data show 95,000 to 150,000 clones, approximately 90% seen once. The entry originates in a study of radiotherapy plus CTLA-4 blockade in lung cancer. Study-wide points: Interferon-beta and early blood T cell clone dynamics reportedly predicted response best.

Here the sequenced sample was peripheral blood, taken from a patient treated with radiotherapy plus ipilimumab. The rearrangement links TRBV30 to TRBJ2-3; either TRBD1 or TRBD2 may fit D (6 bases each). The sequence came from a human donor with non-small cell lung cancer that progressed on radiotherapy plus ipilimumab. The CDR3 nucleotides read TGTGCCTGGAGTGTATTGTGGGGGGCAGCAGATACGCAGTATTTT. It codes for CAWSVLWGAADTQYF.